This TCR beta chain is from a study of blood T cell repertoires in COVID-19. For the study at large: Acute-phase and convalescent COVID-19 samples originated in the United States, Italy and Spain. From T cells, B-cell-depleted T cells, or PBMCs came the material, which was cDNA or gDNA.

In the authors' workflow: Amplifying reference gene primers gave estimates of nucleated cell counts. Assay used: immunoSEQ multiplex PCR; TCRdb lists only in-frame clones, some missing. The V and J calls and clone size come from that table; D and trimming were worked out from the DNA. The sample shows some 300,000 clones, 70% to 90% of them seen only once. This CDR3 spans 15 amino acids. The V segment lost 3 bases and the J segment 4 bases; nucleotides outside the gene matches: 5. Germline V gene sequence: CDR1 KGHDR, CDR2 SFDVKD. This clone occurred a few times. The chain carries TRBV24-1 and TRBJ2-3, with TRBD1 matching 8 bases. The receptor was derived from a woman in her 30s who had recovered from COVID-19. The sample consisted of peripheral blood. The CDR3 loop is CATSDTGQEADTQYF. The CDR3 DNA reads TGTGCCACCAGTGATACGGGACAGGAGGCAGATACGCAGTATTTT.